This is a list of T cell receptor beta chains from one sample in a study of human T cells and chemical hapten exposure. Using its own MiXCR run on the RACE reads, TCRdb lists one record per CDR3 protein. This table has approximately 80,000 distinct CDR3 sequences, approximately 10% appearing once. Here the sequenced sample was whole blood, taken in connection with sensitization to the hapten diphenylcyclopropenone (DPC). These receptors all stem from a woman aged 50 to 60 with alopecia areata. Some clones in this sample may be carry-over from other donors' samples. The CDR3 runs from the conserved cysteine through the conserved F or W. The D gene is left open where the match is weak. Not every row has a clone size; where given, it reads once, few, many or a size class.

TGTGCCAGCACCGAGGGCGGGAGGGTCTACGAGCAGTACTTC CASTEGGRVYEQYF TRBJ2-7 14 TRBD2 TRBV28 .
TGTGCCACCAGTGCCGCGGGTCGAGATACGCAGTATTTT CATSAAGRDTQYF TRBJ2-3 13 . TRBV24-1 many
TGCAGCGCAGACTGGGGGCTCAATGAGCAGTTCTTC CSADWGLNEQFF TRBJ2-1 12 . TRBV29-1 .
TGCAGTGCTAGGCCAGCTGGAAACACCATATATTTT CSARPAGNTIYF TRBJ1-3 12 . TRBV20-1 .
TGTGCCAGCACCTTCTACAGGGATCAGCCCCAGCATTTT CASTFYRDQPQHF TRBJ1-5 13 . TRBV12-3/TRBV12-4 many
TGTGCCAGCAGCGTAGAACTGGTGGGGCACAATGAGCAGTTCTTC CASSVELVGHNEQFF TRBJ2-1 15 . TRBV9 .
TGCAGCGCCACGAGACAGGGACTTGGCTACACCTTC CSATRQGLGYTF TRBJ1-2 12 TRBD1 TRBV29-1 few
TGTGCCAGCAGCTTAGGATTAAAAGGCCCTGAAGCTTTCTTT CASSLGLKGPEAFF TRBJ1-1 14 . TRBV11-2 many
TGTGCCAGCAGTTACTCACCGGACAGGTCTAGCACCGGGGAGCTGTTTTTT CASSYSPDRSSTGELFF TRBJ2-2 17 TRBD1 TRBV6-5 many
TGTGCCAGCAGCTCTTTTCTCGCAACAGTGAACTATGGCTACACCTTC CASSSFLATVNYGYTF TRBJ1-2 16 . TRBV7-9 few
TGTGCCAGCGCCGTCAGTGCCTCGGGGGAGCAGTACTTC CASAVSASGEQYF TRBJ2-7 13 . TRBV7-3 many
TGTGCCAGCAGTTATGGGGGTGGCCGAGATACGCAGTATTTT CASSYGGGRDTQYF TRBJ2-3 14 . TRBV27 .
TGTGCCAGCAGCTCCCCCACGGCCGGTGCCCTGAACACTGAAGCTTTCTTT CASSSPTAGALNTEAFF TRBJ1-1 17 . TRBV12-3/TRBV12-4 .
TGTGCCAGTAGTATACGGGCAGTCGGCTATGGCTACACCTTC CASSIRAVGYGYTF TRBJ1-2 14 . TRBV19 many
TGTGCCAGCAGCCACGTAGCGGGAGCCCCTCAAGAGACCCAGTACTTC CASSHVAGAPQETQYF TRBJ2-5 16 TRBD2 TRBV3-1 few
TGTGCCAGCAGTTTAGACGGGGATGAGCAGTTCTTC CASSLDGDEQFF TRBJ2-1 12 . TRBV12-3/TRBV12-4 .
TGTGCCAGCAGCTCCCTGGGGGGGCTTTTTGGAAACACCATATATTTT CASSSLGGLFGNTIYF TRBJ1-3 16 . TRBV3-1 many
TGTGCCAGCAGCTTAGCGCGGCAGGGAGGCGGCTACACCTTC CASSLARQGGGYTF TRBJ1-2 14 . TRBV7-6 few
TGTGCCAGCAGCTTCGGGGTTGGGAATGAAAAACTGTTTTTT CASSFGVGNEKLFF TRBJ1-4 14 . TRBV5-4 many
TGTGCCAGCATGAGCCACAACACCGGGGAGCTGTTTTTT CASMSHNTGELFF TRBJ2-2 13 . TRBV27 many
TGTGCCAGCAGTACCCCGCCGGGTTCCCAAGAGACCCAGTACTTC CASSTPPGSQETQYF TRBJ2-5 15 . TRBV2 many
TGTGCCAGTAGTATTCGCAGGATCTCCGGGATCACCGGGGAGCTGTTTTTT CASSIRRISGITGELFF TRBJ2-2 17 . TRBV19 many